A single sample is the source of the 25 T cell receptor beta chains below, sequenced in a study of long-term antiretroviral therapy in people with HIV. The assay, immunoSEQ v3.0, was run at survey level. The data were produced by immunoSEQ multiplex PCR, yet TCRdb's version contains in-frame clones alone and is incomplete. Counted here are under 30,000 clones, roughly nine tenths occurring once; the ten biggest clones make up under 9.5%. Sequencing was performed on unsorted PBMCs, taken around 5 years before starting antiretroviral therapy. The receptors were gathered from a man aged 45-60 years with HIV.

The gene calls are TRBV10-3 and TRBJ1-3; no definite D call. Between the trimmed V and J ends, which lost 3 bases and 4 bases, there was a span of 7 bases. Per the germline V gene, CDR1 is ENHRY and CDR2 is SYGVKD. This CDR3 is built from 13 residues. The CDR3 DNA is TGTGCCATCAGTGAAACGCGAGGAAACACCATATATTTT. Translating gives CAISETRGNTIYF.

The rearrangement uses TRBV19 and TRBJ2-7; no clear D. The germline V gene has CDR1 LNHDA and CDR2 SQIVND (reference sequence). CDR3 length equals 14 residues. With 5 bases removed from V and 3 bases from J, the gap between germline ends came to 14 bases. CDR3 residues: CASSPHWDGYEQYF. CDR3 DNA sequence: TGTGCCAGTAGTCCCCACTGGGATGGCTACGAGCAGTACTTC.

V and J are TRBV7-8 and TRBJ1-5, with D possibly being TRBD1 (6 bases). CDR3 length equals 17 residues. From germline, CDR1 is SGHVS and CDR2 FQNEAQ. The ends were cut back, 5 bases at V and 2 bases at J, with 19 bases in the middle. The CDR3 DNA reads as TGTGCCAGCAGCACCAGGCAGGGGTCTGGGGGCAATCAGCCCCAGCATTTT. Protein product: CASSTRQGSGGNQPQHF. Using reference TRBV7-8 and TRBJ1-5 for the parts outside the CDR3, the full variable domain is GAGVSQSPRYKVAKRGQDVALRCDPISGHVSLFWYQQALGQGPEFLTYFQNEAQLDKSGLPSDRFFAERPEGSVSTLKIQRTQQEDSAVYLCASSTRQGSGGNQPQHFGDGTRLSIL.

This chain links TRBV19 with TRBJ1-1; TRBD1 matches 8 bases. This CDR3 spans 15 amino acids. Germline loops: CDR1 LNHDA, CDR2 SQIVND (reference sequence). Trimming at V came to 3 bases and at J to 5 bases, leaving 8 bases not matched to a gene. The CDR3 loop reads CASSITGQGLTEAFF. CDR3 coding DNA: TGTGCCAGTAGTATCACCGGACAGGGTCTGACTGAAGCTTTCTTT.

This chain joins TRBV5-8 and TRBJ2-1; 15 bases align to TRBD2. The CDR3 loop spans 17 amino acids. The germline CDR1 and CDR2 sequences are SGHTS and YDEGEE. Trimming took 5 bases from V and 4 from J; bases not matched to a gene: 7. CDR3 region: CASSSTGTSGGYNEQFF. The CDR3, as DNA: TGTGCCAGCAGTTCAACCGGGACTAGCGGGGGGTACAATGAGCAGTTCTTC. Supplemented by reference TRBV5-8 and TRBJ2-1, the full variable domain reads EAGVTQSPTHLIKTRGQQATLRCSPISGHTSVYWYQQALGLGLQFLLWYDEGEERNRGNFPPRFSGRQFPNYSSELNVNALELEDSALYLCASSSTGTSGGYNEQFFGPGTRLTVL.

The CDR3 nucleotides are TGTGCCAGCTCACCAGGACAGGGGACCTCTGGGGCCAACGTCCTGACTTTC. It encodes CASSPGQGTSGANVLTF. The rearrangement joins TRBV18 to TRBJ2-6; 9 bases are shared with TRBD1. This CDR3 has 17 amino acids. V trimming: 2 bases; J trimming: 0 bases; junction bases outside the gene matches: 2. Per germline, CDR1 KGHSH and CDR2 LQKENI.

V and J are TRBV4-1 and TRBJ1-1; no reliable D call. The CDR3 spans 14 residues. Germline V CDR1 and CDR2: MGHRA, YSYEKL. Trimming shortened V by 0 bases and J by 3 bases, and 8 bases separated the two germline ends. The CDR3 coding sequence is TGCGCCAGCAGCCAAGAGACGGATTACACTGAAGCTTTCTTT. Translation: CASSQETDYTEAFF.

As DNA, the CDR3 is TGTGCCAGCAGCCAAGACAGGGGGGGGAACACTGAAGCTTTCTTT. Its translation is CASSQDRGGNTEAFF. This chain joins TRBV14 and TRBJ1-1; 7 nucleotides agree with TRBD1. Per germline, CDR1 SGHDN and CDR2 FVKESK. V was pared by 0 bases and J by 1 base, with 2 bases of the junction left unmatched. The CDR3 is made up of 15 amino acids.

The rearrangement joins TRBV5-1 to TRBJ1-1; D is perhaps TRBD1 (6 bases). The germline CDR1 and CDR2 sequences are SGHRS and YFSETQ. The CDR3 consists of 14 residues. The V gene lost 0 bases and the J gene lost 4 bases, with 10 bases spanning the gap. In DNA form, the CDR3 reads TGCGCCAGCAGCTTGGCCACAGGGCCCACTGAAGCTTTCTTT. Residues: CASSLATGPTEAFF.

A few counts support this clone. The rearrangement uses TRBV9 and TRBJ1-5; 10 bases are a match to TRBD1. Germline assignment: CDR1 SGDLS and CDR2 YYNGEE. V was pared by 3 bases and J by 3 bases, with 3 bases of the junction left unmatched. The CDR3 loop spans 15 amino acids. In nucleotides, the CDR3 is TGTGCCAGCAGCGGGGGACAGGGGAACAATCAGCCCCAGCATTTT. Protein product: CASSGGQGNNQPQHF.

The chain uses TRBV5-1 and TRBJ2-7; the match to TRBD1 covers 8 bases. Germline V CDR1 and CDR2: SGHRS, YFSETQ. With 4 bases clipped from V and 5 bases from J, the junction kept 8 bases outside the gene matches. CDR3 length: 14 residues. CDR3 coding DNA: TGCGCCAGCAGCACGCAGGGGGCGCTGGACGAGCAGTACTTC. This gives the protein CASSTQGALDEQYF.

The chain carries TRBV5-4 and TRBJ2-7; TRBD1 aligns across 7 bases. After removal of 3 bases from V and 3 bases from J, the junction contained 9 bases not matched to a gene. Germline assignment: CDR1 SGHNT and CDR2 YYREEE (reference sequence). This CDR3 spans 15 amino acids. CDR3 bases: TGTGCCAGCAGCTCAAACAGGGGTGGAGGCTACGAGCAGTACTTC. As protein: CASSSNRGGGYEQYF.

By share of the sample, this clone is medium-sized (0.01 to 0.1%). The V and J genes are TRBV18 and TRBJ2-3; D is undetermined. The CDR3 spans 15 residues. The V gene's germline CDR1 is KGHSH and CDR2 LQKENI. V was shortened by 2 bases and J by 1 base, with 10 bases between the two germline ends. CDR3 loop: CASSPTGFRTDTQYF. DNA of the CDR3: TGTGCCAGCTCACCAACCGGGTTCCGCACAGATACGCAGTATTTT.

CDR3 sequence: CASSIQVGAYYEQYF. The CDR3 coding sequence is TGTGCCAGTAGTATACAAGTTGGGGCTTATTACGAGCAGTACTTC. The chain links TRBV19 to TRBJ2-7, with D maybe TRBD1 (5 bases). V was cut by 2 bases and J by 4 bases, with 15 bases left in between. The germline V gene encodes CDR1 LNHDA and CDR2 SQIVND (reference sequence). This CDR3 contains 15 residues.

V and J are TRBV20-1 and TRBJ1-1, with D hard to call. This CDR3 region has 11 residues. Trimming removed 7 bases at V and 3 bases at J, with 9 bases between. CDR1 and CDR2 from the germline V gene are DFQATT and SNEGSKA (reference sequence). CDR3 region: CSVLWDTEAFF. The DNA for the CDR3 is TGCAGTGTCCTCTGGGACACTGAAGCTTTCTTT.

This chain links TRBV29-1 with TRBJ2-3; the match to TRBD2 covers 7 bases. The CDR3 loop spans 11 amino acids. Germline V gene sequence: CDR1 SQVTM, CDR2 ANQGSEA. V trimming: 7 bases; J trimming: 5 bases; junction bases outside the gene matches: 3. The CDR3 here is CSAPSGDTQYF. The CDR3 DNA follows: TGCAGCGCCCCTAGCGGAGATACGCAGTATTTT.

V and J are TRBV29-1 and TRBJ2-7; 9 bases map to TRBD2. The CDR3 covers 12 residues. Germline V gene data show CDR1 as SQVTM and CDR2 as ANQGSEA. The V segment lost 3 bases and the J segment 5 bases; nucleotides outside the gene matches: 2. The DNA of the CDR3 is TGCAGCGTTGAGGGCGGGGGGGACGAGCAGTACTTC. Amino acid sequence: CSVEGGGDEQYF.

The CDR3 DNA sequence: TGTGCCATCAGTCGCCTCCCCGTACTAGTGGGCAATGAGCAGTTCTTC. Its protein product is CAISRLPVLVGNEQFF. The J gene is TRBJ2-1, the V gene TRBV10-3, with D possibly TRBD2 on 5 matching bases. The germline V gene encodes CDR1 ENHRY and CDR2 SYGVKD. CDR3 size: 16 residues. The ends were cut back, 5 bases at V and 6 bases at J, with 20 bases in the middle.

V usage is TRBV5-4 and J usage is TRBJ1-1; D may be TRBD1 (5 bases). Germline CDR1 and CDR2: SGHNT and YYREEE (reference sequence). The CDR3 has 12 amino acids. The germline V and J ends were trimmed by 7 bases and 6 bases, with 13 bases remaining between them. CDR3 coding DNA: TGTGCCAGCGGCGGACAACCGCCTGAAGCTTTCTTT. Protein sequence: CASGGQPPEAFF.

The V call is TRBV9, the J call TRBJ1-3, with 8 bases fitting TRBD1. Germline CDR1 reads SGDLS; CDR2 reads YYNGEE. The junction had 5 bases not matched to a gene; V was cut back by 0 bases and J by 3 bases. This CDR3 has 16 amino acids. The CDR3 reads CASSVAQGGHGNTIYF. CDR3 bases: TGTGCCAGCAGCGTAGCACAGGGGGGTCATGGAAACACCATATATTTT.

This chain links TRBV7-6 with TRBJ2-2, with 7 nucleotides matching TRBD2. Germline V gives CDR1 SGHVS, CDR2 FNYEAQ. The CDR3 consists of 15 residues. Unmatched junction bases numbered 4, after V lost 4 bases and J lost 2 bases. CDR3 sequence (DNA): TGTGCCAGCAGCTGGGTAGCGGGTAACACCGGGGAGCTGTTTTTT. This sequence encodes CASSWVAGNTGELFF.

V is TRBV9 and J is TRBJ2-2; D not resolved. Germline V gene lookup returns CDR1 SGDLS and CDR2 YYNGEE. With 4 bases removed from V and 2 bases from J, the gap between germline ends came to 9 bases. The CDR3 is made up of 14 amino acids. The CDR3 DNA is TGTGCCAGCAGCCCCCGGACCAACACCGGGGAGCTGTTTTTT. This translates into CASSPRTNTGELFF.

The chain links TRBV7-3 to TRBJ1-5, with a possible D match to TRBD1 (5 bases). The germline V gene encodes CDR1 SGHTA and CDR2 FQGTGA. Trimming took 8 bases from V and 0 from J, leaving 20 bases between them. The CDR3 runs to 17 residues. CDR3 loop: CASVYRRLDYSNQPQHF. The CDR3, as DNA: TGTGCCAGCGTCTACAGGAGACTAGACTATAGCAATCAGCCCCAGCATTTT.

The gene calls are TRBV2 and TRBJ2-3, with TRBD2 identical over 9 bases. Germline loops: CDR1 SNHLY, CDR2 FYNNEI. The CDR3 runs to 15 residues. The J segment lost 1 base and the V segment lost 4 bases, leaving 3 bases of the junction unmatched. CDR3 region: CASSVASGGTDTQYF. The CDR3 coding sequence is TGTGCCAGCAGTGTGGCTAGCGGGGGCACAGATACGCAGTATTTT.

The genes are TRBV6-5 and TRBJ2-7; TRBD2 aligns across 14 bases. The CDR3 length is 15 residues. Germline V gives CDR1 MNHEY, CDR2 SVGAGI. V dropped 0 bases and J dropped 5; count of bases not matched to a gene: 0. The CDR3: CASSYSTSGGDEQYF. CDR3 in DNA: TGTGCCAGCAGTTACTCGACTAGCGGGGGGGACGAGCAGTACTTC.